This T cell receptor (beta chain) was retrieved from a study of low-dose radiotherapy and immunotherapy resistance in tumors. Study context: Fractions of 0.5 Gy went to Cohort 1 every 2 weeks, totaling 6.5 Gy.

A note on this clonotype: Only one base separates this from a far larger clonotype, so it likely reflects a read error.

The germline V gene has CDR1 SGHTS and CDR2 YDEGEE. The CDR3 extends over 17 amino acids. Trimming took 6 bases from V and 5 from J; bases not matched to a gene: 16. First-strand cDNA relied on TRAV- and TRBV-specific primers spanning alpha and beta chains. With a constant-region primer and a V-primer adapter, TCRs were subjected to 20 PCR cycles of amplification. Each CDR3 protein is one row after TCRdb ran MiXCR on the reads. The sample lists 45,000 or so distinct CDR3 sequences; 25% to 30% were seen once. Time point meaning: after trial treatment. Noted treatment: LDRT plus nivolumab, ipilimumab, low-dose cyclophosphamide and aspirin (RACIN trial). Low-dose radiotherapy and low-dose cyclophosphamide, together with aspirin, ipilimumab and nivolumab, were given to donors.

The specimen comprised PBMCs, sampled after low-dose radiotherapy plus immunotherapy. The origin of this receptor is a male donor with prostate cancer. The chain links TRBV5-8 to TRBJ2-5; TRBD1 matches 10 bases. CDR3 residues: CASTPQGTGAFVETQYF. The DNA for the CDR3 is TGTGCCAGCACTCCTCAGGGGACAGGGGCGTTCGTTGAGACCCAGTACTTC.